This T cell receptor beta chain was recovered during a study of shared clonotypes between healthy human individuals. The study, taken as a whole, reports: Rarefaction indicated that sorted-subset sequencing remained incomplete although depth was large.

Some clones are missing from TCRdb's copy, which holds only in-frame ones; the method was immunoSEQ multiplex PCR. Seen here are 1 million to 1.3 million clones, 70% to 80% observed once, and the top ten hold more than 0.55%. This CDR3 is 17 amino acids long. J was trimmed by 8 bases and V by 6 bases; bases with no gene match: 18. Germline CDR1 is SEHNR and CDR2 is FQNEAQ (reference sequence). This clone was detected only once. Its antigen is still unknown. The rearrangement uses TRBV7-9 and TRBJ1-4; 7 bases fit TRBD1. This clonotype originated in a man between 18 and 35 years old in good health. Some clones in this sample may be carry-over from other donors' samples. The sequencing input was memory CD4+ T cells from PBMCs. Subset noted: CD45RA-negative fraction. The CDR3 nucleotides read TGTGCCAGCAGTCCCGGGACAGCGGGTAGTAGGAGAGAAAAACTGTTTTTT. This sequence encodes CASSPGTAGSRREKLFF.